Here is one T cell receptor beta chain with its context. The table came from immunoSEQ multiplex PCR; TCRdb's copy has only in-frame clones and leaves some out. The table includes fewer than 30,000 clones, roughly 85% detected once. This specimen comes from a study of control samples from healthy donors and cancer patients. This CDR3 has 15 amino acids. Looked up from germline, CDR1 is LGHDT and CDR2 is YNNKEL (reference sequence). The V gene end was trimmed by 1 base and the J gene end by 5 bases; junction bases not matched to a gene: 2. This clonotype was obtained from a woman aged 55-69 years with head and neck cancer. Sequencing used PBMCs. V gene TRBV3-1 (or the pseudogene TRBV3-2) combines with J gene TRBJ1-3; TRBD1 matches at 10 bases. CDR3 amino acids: CASSQGQGARNTIYF. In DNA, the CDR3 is TGTGCCAGCAGCCAAGGACAGGGGGCGAGAAACACCATATATTTT.